Presented here are 29 T cell receptor beta chains from one specimen sequenced in a study of T cell changes during pregnancy in multiple sclerosis. Clones were sequenced by immunoSEQ multiplex PCR, and TCRdb holds only the in-frame ones, with some missing. The table records nearly 50,000 clones, 90% to 95% of them present only once. Source: CD4+ T cells from peripheral blood mononuclear cells, taken in the first trimester of pregnancy. These receptors were taken from a female donor with multiple sclerosis, enrolled in a pregnancy study.

The CDR3 loop is CATTSGADTQYF. The CDR3 coding sequence is TGTGCCACCACATCGGGGGCAGATACGCAGTATTTT. The chain has TRBV15 and TRBJ2-3; the D gene is possibly TRBD2 (6 bases). There are 12 residues in the CDR3. The germline V gene has CDR1 LNHNV and CDR2 YYDKDF (reference sequence). V dropped 7 bases and J dropped 4 bases, with 9 bases sitting between them.

This CDR3 reads CASSYVEAGGRGELFF. CDR3 bases: TGTGCCAGCAGTTACGTGGAGGCGGGGGGTCGGGGGGAGCTGTTTTTT. The J gene is TRBJ2-2, the V gene TRBV6-6, with TRBD2 identical over 8 bases. V dropped 2 bases and J dropped 8; count of bases not matched to a gene: 10. This CDR3 is 16 amino acids long. Germline CDR1 reads MNHNY; CDR2 reads SVGAGI (reference sequence).

The gene calls are TRBV7-9 and TRBJ2-7, with D tentatively TRBD1 (5 bases). This CDR3 has 14 amino acids. V lost 3 bases, J lost 4 bases, and 13 bases lay in between. From germline, CDR1 is SEHNR and CDR2 FQNEAQ (reference sequence). The CDR3 region has the DNA TGTGCCAGCAGCTTCTCACAGGTAACGTACGAGCAGTACTTC. This sequence encodes CASSFSQVTYEQYF.

The V and J genes are TRBV2 and TRBJ1-2; no definite D call. The length of the CDR3 is 14 residues. Trimming pared 2 bases from V and 8 bases from J, leaving 15 bases between. From germline, CDR1 is SNHLY and CDR2 FYNNEI. CDR3 sequence: CASSEMVTQVGYTF. The CDR3 bases are TGTGCCAGCAGTGAAATGGTCACCCAGGTGGGCTACACCTTC.

The genes are TRBV5-4 and TRBJ2-7, with TRBD1 identical over 7 bases. This CDR3 comprises 13 residues. The ends lost 2 bases at V and 5 bases at J; junction bases unmatched: 4. The germline V gene encodes CDR1 SGHNT and CDR2 YYREEE (reference sequence). The CDR3: CASSLGQVDEQYF. Written as DNA, the CDR3 is TGTGCCAGCAGCTTAGGACAGGTCGACGAGCAGTACTTC.

V usage is TRBV6-6 and J usage is TRBJ1-5; D gene uncertain. The germline gives CDR1 MNHNY, CDR2 SVGAGI (reference sequence). The V and J ends lost 2 bases and 7 bases respectively, with 12 bases between them. CDR3 length equals 14 residues. CDR3 protein: CASSYTGGEQPQHF. The CDR3 nucleotides are TGTGCCAGCAGTTACACGGGCGGGGAACAGCCCCAGCATTTT.

The chain combines TRBV7-9 with TRBJ1-2; 7 positions agree with TRBD1. This CDR3 is built from 18 residues. Losses at the gene ends were 2 bases for V and 8 bases for J; bases not matched to a gene: 20. Per the germline V gene, CDR1 is SEHNR and CDR2 is FQNEAQ (reference sequence). The CDR3 DNA is TGTGCCAGCAGCTTACTTATGGGGACAGTATTGGGGCCGAGGGGCTACACCTTC. This gives the protein CASSLLMGTVLGPRGYTF.

This chain joins TRBV10-3 and TRBJ2-7; D is unclear. This CDR3 has 11 amino acids. V was clipped by 10 bases and J by 5 bases, with 12 bases between them. Germline-derived CDR1 and CDR2 are ENHRY and SYGVKD. CDR3 sequence (DNA): TGTGCCACCTCTTCGGAGAACGAGCAGTACTTC. It codes for CATSSENEQYF.

The chain recombines TRBV4-2 with TRBJ1-3, with D maybe TRBD1 (5 bases). The ends were cut back, 4 bases at V and 2 bases at J, with 12 bases in the middle. Germline loops: CDR1 LGHNA, CDR2 YNFKEQ. This CDR3 is 15 amino acids long. The CDR3 coding sequence is TGTGCCAGCAGCCCCGTCGCGGGGGCTGGAAACACCATATATTTT. This translates into CASSPVAGAGNTIYF.

The rearrangement joins TRBV7-2 to TRBJ2-1; D unclear. The V end was cut by 1 base, the J end by 3 bases, with 22 bases between. The V gene's germline CDR1 is SGHTA and CDR2 FQGNSA. The CDR3 loop spans 19 amino acids. The CDR3 DNA sequence: TGTGCCAGCAGCTTAGTTTCACGTACTTATCGTCTGTACTACAATGAGCAGTTCTTC. It is translated as CASSLVSRTYRLYYNEQFF.

The chain combines TRBV30 with TRBJ1-1; maybe TRBD1 (6 bases). The CDR3 is 13 residues long. Germline V CDR1 and CDR2: GTSNPN, SVGIG (reference sequence). V was cut by 5 bases and J by 4 bases, with 14 bases left in between. The CDR3 region has the DNA TGTGCCTGGGGGGGACAAAGGGGCACTGAAGCTTTCTTT. It encodes CAWGGQRGTEAFF. The variable domain in full, with the rest retrieved from reference TRBV30 and TRBJ1-1, is SQTIHQWPATLVQPVGSPLSLECTVEGTSNPNLYWYRQAAGRGLQLLFYSVGIGQISSEVPQNLSASRPQDRQFILSSKKLLLSDSGFYLCAWGGQRGTEAFFGQGTRLTVV.

This clone was seen just once. The gene calls are TRBV27 and TRBJ1-5; D is unresolved. Trimming stripped 6 bases from V and 4 bases from J, with 16 bases between. This CDR3 has 15 amino acids. CDR1 and CDR2 (germline): MNHEY, SMNVEV (reference sequence). The DNA for the CDR3 is TGTGCCAGCAGCGGAATGGACGGGGAAAATCAGCCCCAGCATTTT. The encoded protein is CASSGMDGENQPQHF.

V and J are TRBV2 and TRBJ1-5; 7 nucleotides agree with TRBD1. CDR3 length: 16 residues. The junction had 10 bases not matched to a gene; V was cut back by 8 bases and J by 0 bases. CDR1 and CDR2 from the germline V gene are SNHLY and FYNNEI. The CDR3 sequence: CASRMPTGNSNQPQHF. CDR3 nucleotides: TGTGCCAGCCGGATGCCGACAGGGAATAGCAATCAGCCCCAGCATTTT.

This chain joins TRBV20-1 and TRBJ2-7; D call uncertain. Trimming cost V 3 bases and J 5 bases, with 5 bases left between them. Looked up from germline, CDR1 is DFQATT and CDR2 is SNEGSKA (reference sequence). This CDR3 spans 10 amino acids. The CDR3 DNA reads as TGCAGTGCTAGCAGCGACGAGCAGTACTTC. This translates into CSASSDEQYF.

The chain links TRBV6-5 to TRBJ1-2; a possible D gene is TRBD1 (5 bases). The V and J ends lost 6 bases and 2 bases respectively, with 10 bases between them. CDR3 length equals 13 residues. Germline values: CDR1 MNHEY, CDR2 SVGAGI. CDR3 coding DNA: TGTGCCAGCAGCCGACAGCTGAACTATGGCTACACCTTC. Residues: CASSRQLNYGYTF.

The genes are TRBV18 and TRBJ2-2; TRBD2 might be the D (6 bases). Germline assignment: CDR1 KGHSH and CDR2 LQKENI. Between the trimmed V and J ends, which lost 2 bases and 5 bases, there was a span of 15 bases. The CDR3 consists of 16 residues. The CDR3 DNA follows: TGTGCCAGCTCACCAGGGTCTGTCGGGGGAACCGGGGAGCTGTTTTTT. Its protein product is CASSPGSVGGTGELFF. Based on the CDR3 plus reference TRBV18 and TRBJ2-2, the full variable domain is NAGVMQNPRHLVRRRGQEARLRCSPMKGHSHVYWYRQLPEEGLKFMVYLQKENIIDESGMPKERFSAEFPKEGPSILRIQQVVRGDSAAYFCASSPGSVGGTGELFFGEGSRLTVL.

The gene calls are TRBV2 and TRBJ2-2; 10 nucleotides match TRBD2. After removal of 2 bases from V and 3 bases from J, the junction contained 0 bases not matched to a gene. This CDR3 spans 15 amino acids. CDR1 and CDR2 from the germline V gene are SNHLY and FYNNEI. The CDR3 sequence is CASSETSGDTGELFF. CDR3 nucleotides: TGTGCCAGCAGTGAAACTAGCGGGGACACCGGGGAGCTGTTTTTT.

This chain connects TRBV19 to TRBJ1-2, with 9 bases lining up with TRBD1. The germline V gene has CDR1 LNHDA and CDR2 SQIVND (reference sequence). J gave up 7 bases and V 3 bases, and 9 bases lay outside the gene matches. There are 15 residues in the CDR3. CDR3 sequence (DNA): TGTGCCAGTAGTATCCTCCCGGGACAGGGCTTTGGCTACACCTTC. This codes for CASSILPGQGFGYTF.

The genes are TRBV29-1 and TRBJ1-2; D possibly corresponds to TRBD1 (6 bases). The CDR3 runs to 12 residues. The ends were cut back, 6 bases at V and 4 bases at J, with 12 bases in the middle. Germline lookup yields CDR1 SQVTM and CDR2 ANQGSEA. The CDR3 nucleotides are TGCAGCGTCGGGACAAGCTTCTATGGCTACACCTTC. It is translated as CSVGTSFYGYTF.

This chain uses TRBV5-4 with TRBJ2-3; 7 nucleotides line up with TRBD1. This CDR3 has 16 residues. V shed 5 bases, J shed 9 bases, and the junction held 18 bases outside the gene matches. Germline CDR1 reads SGHNT; CDR2 reads YYREEE (reference sequence). Here the CDR3 DNA reads TGTGCCAGCAGTCACCCCAGGGACAGTGGTTATCGAACGCAGTATTTT. This gives the protein CASSHPRDSGYRTQYF.

The DNA for the CDR3 is TGTGCCAGCAGTCACCCTAGCGGGGGGGCAGATACGCAGTATTTT. Protein product: CASSHPSGGADTQYF. This chain connects TRBV6-6 to TRBJ2-3, with TRBD2 matching 12 bases. After removal of 5 bases from V and 4 bases from J, the junction contained 4 bases not matched to a gene. The CDR3 consists of 15 residues. Looked up from germline, CDR1 is MNHNY and CDR2 is SVGAGI (reference sequence).

This CDR3 reads CASSRGDRGNEKLFF. The CDR3 DNA sequence: TGTGCCAGCAGCCGGGGGGACAGGGGGAATGAAAAACTGTTTTTT. The chain joins TRBV5-5 to TRBJ1-4, with TRBD1 matching over 11 bases. The CDR3 spans 15 residues. The junction had 4 bases not matched to a gene; V was cut back by 4 bases and J by 5 bases. Germline V gene lookup returns CDR1 SGHKS and CDR2 YYEKEE (reference sequence). The full variable domain, its missing parts supplied by reference TRBV5-5 and TRBJ1-4, is DAGVTQSPTHLIKTRGQQVTLRCSPISGHKSVSWYQQVLGQGPQFIFQYYEKEERGRGNFPDRFSARQFPNYSSELNVNALLLGDSALYLCASSRGDRGNEKLFFGSGTQLSVL.

This clone was picked up one time. The chain is built from TRBV18 and TRBJ1-1, with D possibly being TRBD1 (5 bases). Deletions cut 4 bases from V and 0 bases from J, with 12 bases between. The germline V gene encodes CDR1 KGHSH and CDR2 LQKENI. The CDR3 consists of 15 residues. Here the CDR3 reads CASSRMGGLNTEAFF. The CDR3, as DNA: TGTGCCAGCTCACGGATGGGGGGATTGAACACTGAAGCTTTCTTT.

CDR3 residues: CASSREGQLNYGYTF. The CDR3 coding sequence is TGTGCCAGCAGCCGAGAGGGACAGCTCAACTATGGCTACACCTTC. This chain uses TRBV13 with TRBJ1-2; 7 bases map to TRBD1. The ends lost 5 bases at V and 2 bases at J; junction bases unmatched: 8. Germline CDR1 PRHDT, CDR2 FYEKMQ (reference sequence). The CDR3 is 15 residues long. The variable domain in full, with the rest retrieved from reference TRBV13 and TRBJ1-2, is AAGVIQSPRHLIKEKRETATLKCYPIPRHDTVYWYQQGPGQDPQFLISFYEKMQSDKGSIPDRFSAQQFSDYHSELNMSSLELGDSALYFCASSREGQLNYGYTFGSGTRLTVV.

V gene TRBV5-1 combines with J gene TRBJ2-2, with TRBD1 matching over 9 bases. V lost 0 bases, J lost 4 bases, and 1 base stayed unmatched. CDR1 is SGHRS and CDR2 is YFSETQ in the germline V gene. This CDR3 spans 15 amino acids. DNA of the CDR3: TGCGCCAGCAGCTTGGAGACAGGGGGCACCGGGGAGCTGTTTTTT. It translates to CASSLETGGTGELFF.

This clone was picked up one time. V gene TRBV27 combines with J gene TRBJ1-1; maybe TRBD1 (5 bases). This CDR3 comprises 14 residues. Germline CDR1 reads MNHEY; CDR2 reads SMNVEV (reference sequence). V was trimmed by 1 base and J by 5 bases, leaving 11 bases between them. The CDR3 loop is CASSLWQGSTEAFF. CDR3 coding DNA: TGTGCCAGCAGTTTATGGCAGGGTAGTACTGAAGCTTTCTTT.

In its sample, this clone was seen once. The chain couples TRBV19 to TRBJ2-1; 7 positions agree with TRBD2. Unmatched junction bases numbered 14, after V lost 8 bases and J lost 4 bases. The CDR3 is 16 residues long. CDR1 and CDR2 from the germline V gene are LNHDA and SQIVND (reference sequence). CDR3: CASSLLPRGVYNEQFF. The CDR3 bases are TGTGCCAGTTCCCTCCTCCCCCGGGGGGTTTACAATGAGCAGTTCTTC.

The genes are TRBV5-1 and TRBJ1-3; no definite D call. Trimming took off 6 bases at V and 0 bases at J, with 13 bases between the two ends. There are 15 residues in the CDR3. The V gene's germline CDR1 is SGHRS and CDR2 YFSETQ. CDR3 residues: CASIKQLFSGNTIYF. CDR3 coding DNA: TGCGCCAGCATCAAACAGCTCTTCTCTGGAAACACCATATATTTT.

The chain links TRBV29-1 to TRBJ1-4; tentatively, D is TRBD1 (5 bases). The V end lost 4 bases, the J end lost 5 bases, and 11 bases lay between the germline ends. The length of the CDR3 is 13 residues. Per the germline V gene, CDR1 is SQVTM and CDR2 is ANQGSEA. CDR3 residues: CSVVLGGNEKLFF. The CDR3 DNA follows: TGCAGCGTTGTTCTCGGGGGGAATGAAAAACTGTTTTTT. The full variable domain, in which reference TRBV29-1 and TRBJ1-4 provide the parts outside the CDR3, is SAVISQKPSRDICQRGTSLTIQCQVDSQVTMMFWYRQQPGQSLTLIATANQGSEATYESGFVIDKFPISRPNLTFSTLTVSNMSPEDSSIYLCSVVLGGNEKLFFGSGTQLSVL.